Below are 20 T cell receptor beta chains sequenced from a single sample in a study of T cell responses to AZD1222 COVID-19 vaccine. Assay used: immunoSEQ multiplex PCR; TCRdb lists only in-frame clones, some missing. Here the sample spans under 150,000 clones, approximately 90% being singletons. The sequences come from peripheral blood, collected on day 0 of AZD1222 vaccination. These receptors all stem from an adult in good health.

This clone was detected a few times. V and J are TRBV24-1 and TRBJ2-5; D unclear. Germline values: CDR1 KGHDR, CDR2 SFDVKD. The CDR3 is 15 amino acids. Trimming took off 3 bases at V and 1 base at J, with 11 bases between the two ends. For the CDR3, the DNA is TGTGCCACCAGTGATCCTTCAAGTTTCCAAGAGACCCAGTACTTC. Its translation is CATSDPSSFQETQYF.

The chain links TRBV10-3 to TRBJ1-5, with a weak D call TRBD1 (5 bases). Germline-derived CDR1 and CDR2 are ENHRY and SYGVKD. Deletions cut 9 bases from V and 0 bases from J, with 9 bases between. The CDR3 loop spans 13 amino acids. The CDR3 loop reads CAMGRDSNQPQHF. In DNA, the CDR3 is TGTGCCATGGGACGGGATAGCAATCAGCCCCAGCATTTT.

This chain uses TRBV6-5 with TRBJ2-5; D may be TRBD1 or TRBD2 (5 bases each). Per the germline V gene, CDR1 is MNHEY and CDR2 is SVGAGI. V lost 2 bases, J lost 2 bases, and 9 bases lay in between. CDR3 length: 14 amino acids. The CDR3 loop is CASSYPGPQETQYF. Here the CDR3 DNA reads TGTGCCAGCAGTTACCCGGGACCACAAGAGACCCAGTACTTC.

The J gene is TRBJ2-1, the V gene TRBV7-9; TRBD2 aligns across 11 bases. The length of the CDR3 is 15 residues. Germline V lookup: CDR1 SEHNR, CDR2 FQNEAQ (reference sequence). Trimming at V came to 4 bases and at J to 6 bases, leaving 5 bases not matched to a gene. CDR3 in DNA: TGTGCCAGCAGCTCGACTAGCGGGGCCCTCAATGAGCAGTTCTTC. Residues: CASSSTSGALNEQFF.

This sequence joins TRBV18 and TRBJ1-4; a weak D match, TRBD1 (6 bases). V was cut by 2 bases and J by 4 bases, with 14 bases left in between. The germline gives CDR1 KGHSH, CDR2 LQKENI. The CDR3 is 16 residues long. The CDR3 loop reads CASSPFVGGLNEKLFF. The CDR3 DNA reads TGTGCCAGCTCACCATTCGTCGGGGGCCTTAATGAAAAACTGTTTTTT.

The chain carries TRBV5-1 and TRBJ2-3; 7 nucleotides match TRBD2. The germline gives CDR1 SGHRS, CDR2 YFSETQ. The trim removed 6 bases at V and 2 bases at J, leaving 6 bases unmatched. The CDR3 has 14 residues. The DNA for the CDR3 is TGCGCCAGCACTGAGCGGGGCGACACAGATACGCAGTATTTT. It codes for CASTERGDTDTQYF.

The chain combines TRBV6-6 with TRBJ1-6; D unclear. V was clipped by 2 bases and J by 8 bases, with 13 bases between them. CDR1 MNHNY and CDR2 SVGAGI come from the germline V gene (reference sequence). The CDR3 extends over 15 amino acids. DNA of the CDR3: TGTGCCAGCAGTTACACGAGAATTGGGGATTCACCCCTCCACTTT. This translates into CASSYTRIGDSPLHF.

The chain combines TRBV6-6 with TRBJ2-1, with no clear D. V was shortened by 7 bases and J by 1 base, with 11 bases between the two germline ends. The CDR3 runs to 14 residues. Germline lookup yields CDR1 MNHNY and CDR2 SVGAGI (reference sequence). CDR3 in amino acids: CASTKGRSYNEQFF. CDR3 coding DNA: TGTGCCAGCACAAAAGGAAGGTCCTACAATGAGCAGTTCTTC.

The rearrangement joins TRBV7-2 to TRBJ2-2; D not certain. Trimming pared 4 bases from V and 1 base from J, leaving 16 bases between. The germline V gene encodes CDR1 SGHTA and CDR2 FQGNSA. The CDR3 loop spans 17 amino acids. CDR3 bases: TGTGCCAGCAGCTCCCGCCGTGGCAGGATGAACACCGGGGAGCTGTTTTTT. Its translation is CASSSRRGRMNTGELFF.

V and J are TRBV18 and TRBJ1-5; D is unclear. The CDR3 totals 15 residues. The V gene's germline CDR1 is KGHSH and CDR2 LQKENI. V lost 1 base, J lost 0 bases, and 7 bases lay in between. CDR3 coding DNA: TGTGCCAGCTCACCACTGGCAGATAGCAATCAGCCCCAGCATTTT. It codes for CASSPLADSNQPQHF.

V gene TRBV29-1 combines with J gene TRBJ2-7; the D is unclear. The CDR3 runs 17 residues. Trimming removed 1 base from V and 0 bases from J, with 19 bases in between. The germline gives CDR1 SQVTM, CDR2 ANQGSEA. CDR3 DNA sequence: TGCAGCGTTGAAGGCCACCCAGGCGCTCCAGGCTCCTACGAGCAGTACTTC. Translation gives CSVEGHPGAPGSYEQYF.

A remark on this clone: Distinct nucleotide sequences in the sample also encode this CDR3. V is TRBV2 and J is TRBJ1-5; 9 positions agree with TRBD1. Germline V gene data show CDR1 as SNHLY and CDR2 as FYNNEI. The CDR3 runs 14 residues. V was clipped by 4 bases and J by 7 bases; unmatched bases: 5. For the CDR3, the DNA is TGTGCCAGCAGTGGGGACAGGGATGGACAGCCCCAGCATTTT. Encoded protein: CASSGDRDGQPQHF.

This chain uses TRBV7-2 with TRBJ2-2, with D uncertain. V was clipped by 5 bases and J by 1 base, with 20 bases between them. The length of the CDR3 is 18 residues. The germline V gene encodes CDR1 SGHTA and CDR2 FQGNSA. CDR3: CASSVMPIPTENTGELFF. Here the CDR3 DNA reads TGTGCCAGCAGCGTAATGCCCATCCCTACGGAGAACACCGGGGAGCTGTTTTTT.

The J gene is TRBJ1-4, the V gene TRBV28, with TRBD1 matching over 7 bases. The CDR3 is 15 amino acids. V lost 3 bases to trimming and J lost 2 bases; unmatched junction nucleotides: 3. In germline, CDR1 is MDHEN, CDR2 SYDVKM. The CDR3 is CASSLGDSTNEKLFF. CDR3 bases: TGTGCCAGCAGTTTGGGGGACAGTACTAATGAAAAACTGTTTTTT.

The chain carries TRBV7-6 and TRBJ1-5, with TRBD1 identical over 10 bases. Per germline, CDR1 SGHVS and CDR2 FNYEAQ. There are 15 residues in the CDR3. The J segment lost 5 bases and the V segment lost 6 bases, leaving 7 bases of the junction unmatched. CDR3 bases: TGTGCCAGCAGTAGAGGGACAGGGGACTATCAGCCCCAGCATTTT. It yields the protein CASSRGTGDYQPQHF.

The chain is built from TRBV7-2 and TRBJ1-1; 10 nucleotides agree with TRBD1. Germline CDR1 is SGHTA and CDR2 is FQGNSA. The CDR3 runs to 15 residues. V gave up 5 bases and J gave up 4 bases; unmatched junction bases: 7. The CDR3 DNA reads TGTGCCAGCAGCCTCAGACAGGGGGCCGCCACTGAAGCTTTCTTT. This gives the protein CASSLRQGAATEAFF.

The chain carries TRBV6-5 and TRBJ1-5, with D unresolved. Germline-derived CDR1 and CDR2 are MNHEY and SVGAGI. This CDR3 has 15 amino acids. Trimming stripped 0 bases from V and 3 bases from J, with 9 bases between. The CDR3 protein is CASSYSGVTNQPQHF. CDR3 in DNA: TGTGCCAGCAGTTACTCCGGGGTTACCAATCAGCCCCAGCATTTT.

This chain uses TRBV2 with TRBJ2-3; D call uncertain. Looked up from germline, CDR1 is SNHLY and CDR2 is FYNNEI. The CDR3 is 13 residues long. V was clipped by 11 bases and J by 2 bases, with 14 bases between them. This CDR3 reads CAAGGRDTDTQYF. In DNA, the CDR3 is TGTGCCGCCGGTGGGCGTGACACAGATACGCAGTATTTT.

The chain joins TRBV2 to TRBJ1-5; tentatively, D is TRBD1 (5 bases). The CDR3 is made up of 13 amino acids. V was trimmed by 7 bases and J by 0 bases, leaving 7 bases between them. Germline CDR1 and CDR2: SNHLY and FYNNEI. This CDR3 reads CASTQASNQPQHF. CDR3 DNA: TGTGCCAGCACACAGGCTAGCAATCAGCCCCAGCATTTT.

The CDR3 coding sequence is TGTGCCAGCAGATCGGGACAGACTTTCTATGGCTACACCTTC. Protein sequence: CASRSGQTFYGYTF. The V and J genes are TRBV28 and TRBJ1-2, with 7 nucleotides matching TRBD1. The CDR3 has 14 amino acids. The ends lost 6 bases at V and 4 bases at J; junction bases unmatched: 8. Germline V gene data show CDR1 as MDHEN and CDR2 as SYDVKM.